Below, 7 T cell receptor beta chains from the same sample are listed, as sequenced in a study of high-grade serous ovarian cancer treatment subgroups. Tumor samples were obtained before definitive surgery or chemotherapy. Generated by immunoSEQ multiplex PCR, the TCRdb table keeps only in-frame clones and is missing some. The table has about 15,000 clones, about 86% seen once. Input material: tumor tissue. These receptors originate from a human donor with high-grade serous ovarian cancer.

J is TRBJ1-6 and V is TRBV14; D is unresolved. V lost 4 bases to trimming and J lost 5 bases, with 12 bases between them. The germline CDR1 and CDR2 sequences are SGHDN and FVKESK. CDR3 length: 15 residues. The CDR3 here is CASSPPDGDNSPLHF. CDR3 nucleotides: TGTGCCAGCAGCCCCCCGGACGGAGATAATTCACCCCTCCACTTT.

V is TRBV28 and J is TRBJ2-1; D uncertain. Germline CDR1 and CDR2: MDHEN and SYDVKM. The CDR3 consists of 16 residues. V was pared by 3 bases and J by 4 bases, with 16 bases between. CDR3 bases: TGTGCCAGCAGTTTCCTGGATAGGCTCGGATACAATGAGCAGTTCTTC. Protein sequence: CASSFLDRLGYNEQFF.

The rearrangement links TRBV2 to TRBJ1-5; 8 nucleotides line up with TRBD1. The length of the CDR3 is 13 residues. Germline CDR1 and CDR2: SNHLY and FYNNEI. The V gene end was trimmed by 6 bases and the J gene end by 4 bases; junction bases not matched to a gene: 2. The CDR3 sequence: CASRGQANQPQHF. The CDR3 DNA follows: TGTGCCAGCAGGGGACAGGCGAATCAGCCCCAGCATTTT.

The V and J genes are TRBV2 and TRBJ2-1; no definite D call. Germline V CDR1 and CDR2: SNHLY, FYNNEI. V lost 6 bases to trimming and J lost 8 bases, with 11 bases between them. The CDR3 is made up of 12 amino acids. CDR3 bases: TGTGCCAGCAGACCGTCTTTTGATGAGCAGTTCTTC. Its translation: CASRPSFDEQFF.

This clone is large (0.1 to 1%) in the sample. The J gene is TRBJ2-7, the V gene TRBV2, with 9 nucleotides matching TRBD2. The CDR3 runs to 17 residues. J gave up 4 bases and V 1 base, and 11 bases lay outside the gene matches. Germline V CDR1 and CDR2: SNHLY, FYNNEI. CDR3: CASSEVGVQGLAYEQYF. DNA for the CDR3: TGTGCCAGCAGTGAAGTCGGGGTCCAGGGACTAGCTTACGAGCAGTACTTC.

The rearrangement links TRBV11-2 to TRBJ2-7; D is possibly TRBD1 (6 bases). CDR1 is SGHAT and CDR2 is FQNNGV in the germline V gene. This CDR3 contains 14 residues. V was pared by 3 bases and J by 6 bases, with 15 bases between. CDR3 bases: TGTGCCAGCAGCTTCCCCGGGACACCCCTCGAGCAGTACTTC. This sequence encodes CASSFPGTPLEQYF.

The CDR3 spells CASSLAGSSSYNEQFF. CDR3 in DNA: TGTGCCAGCAGCTTGGCGGGGAGCAGCTCCTACAATGAGCAGTTCTTC. The chain couples TRBV5-5 to TRBJ2-1, with a tentative D call TRBD2 (5 bases). V lost 0 bases and J 0 bases, leaving 10 bases between the germline ends. Per germline, CDR1 SGHKS and CDR2 YYEKEE (reference sequence). The CDR3 runs 16 residues.